Listed here are 20 T cell receptor beta chains from one sample, sequenced in a study of blood T cell repertoires in COVID-19. Assay used: immunoSEQ multiplex PCR; TCRdb lists only in-frame clones, some missing. Among approximately 300,000 clones listed, about 85% were seen once. Input material: PBMCs or T cells enriched from blood (not recorded which). All receptors derive from a young woman who had been exposed to COVID-19.

The chain combines TRBV19 with TRBJ2-5; D unclear. The ends were cut back, 2 bases at V and 1 base at J, with 5 bases in the middle. Germline V gene lookup returns CDR1 LNHDA and CDR2 SQIVND (reference sequence). The CDR3 has 13 residues. For the CDR3, the DNA is TGTGCCAGTAGTATAAACATCCAAGAGACCCAGTACTTC. It codes for CASSINIQETQYF.

On this clone itself: This same CDR3 is encoded by further DNA sequences in the sample. The chain has TRBV18 and TRBJ1-1; D gene ambiguous. V lost 3 bases and J lost 4, with 9 bases in between. The CDR3 covers 13 residues. Germline V gene data show CDR1 as KGHSH and CDR2 as LQKENI. The CDR3 bases are TGTGCCAGCTCACCCTCGAGGAGCACTGAAGCTTTCTTT. Translated: CASSPSRSTEAFF.

This chain joins TRBV7-9 and TRBJ1-2, with D possibly being TRBD1 (6 bases). Germline-derived CDR1 and CDR2 are SEHNR and FQNEAQ (reference sequence). This CDR3 contains 16 residues. Trimming left V 1 base short and J 2 bases short, with 14 bases between. The CDR3 nucleotides read TGTGCCAGCAGCTTAGATGGCAGGGGCAAGAACTATGGCTACACCTTC. Translation gives CASSLDGRGKNYGYTF.

J is TRBJ1-2 and V is TRBV6-5; D not resolved. This CDR3 is built from 13 residues. Trimming pared 2 bases from V and 8 bases from J, leaving 12 bases between. Germline V gene lookup returns CDR1 MNHEY and CDR2 SVGAGI. The CDR3 loop is CASSYRSVGGYTF. The DNA for the CDR3 is TGTGCCAGCAGTTACCGTTCAGTGGGCGGCTACACCTTC.

The genes are TRBV7-3 and TRBJ2-7, with 10 nucleotides matching TRBD1. The CDR3 has 16 amino acids. V was clipped by 5 bases and J by 1 base; unmatched bases: 8. CDR1 SGHTA and CDR2 FQGTGA come from the germline V gene. CDR3 amino acids: CASSPGQGSGSYEQYF. The CDR3 region has the DNA TGTGCCAGCAGCCCGGGACAGGGGAGTGGGTCCTACGAGCAGTACTTC.

The chain couples TRBV27 to TRBJ2-7, with TRBD2 matching 9 bases. The trim removed 8 bases at V and 3 bases at J, leaving 11 bases unmatched. The germline CDR1 and CDR2 sequences are MNHEY and SMNVEV (reference sequence). This CDR3 spans 15 amino acids. CDR3 residues: CASGGLANFGYEQYF. The CDR3 bases are TGTGCCAGCGGGGGACTAGCAAACTTTGGCTACGAGCAGTACTTC.

The V and J genes are TRBV9 and TRBJ1-6; the D gene is possibly TRBD1 (6 bases). Trimming shortened V by 0 bases and J by 9 bases, and 13 bases separated the two germline ends. This CDR3 region has 15 residues. Germline loops: CDR1 SGDLS, CDR2 YYNGEE. Here the CDR3 DNA reads TGTGCCAGCAGCGTAGCCCAGGGGAGTAGTTCACCCCTCCACTTT. It is translated as CASSVAQGSSSPLHF.

The chain combines TRBV2 with TRBJ2-5, with 7 nucleotides matching TRBD2. CDR1 and CDR2 from the germline V gene are SNHLY and FYNNEI. CDR3 length equals 15 residues. The J segment lost 4 bases and the V segment lost 8 bases, leaving 13 bases of the junction unmatched. The CDR3, as DNA: TGTGCCAGCGGGTTGAGGGAGGGATCGTCAGAGACCCAGTACTTC. It specifies CASGLREGSSETQYF.

The chain carries TRBV7-9 and TRBJ2-1; perhaps TRBD1 as D (5 bases). There are 16 residues in the CDR3. Germline V CDR1 and CDR2: SEHNR, FQNEAQ (reference sequence). Deletions cut 2 bases from V and 1 base from J, with 12 bases between. The CDR3 nucleotides are TGTGCCAGCAGCTTATCTTACAGGACGTCCTACAATGAGCAGTTCTTC. Its protein product is CASSLSYRTSYNEQFF.

The CDR3 DNA sequence: TGTGCCAGCAGTCCCCAAGGGGGTACAGATACGCAGTATTTT. Translated: CASSPQGGTDTQYF. The rearrangement uses TRBV6-5 and TRBJ2-3; perhaps TRBD1 as D (6 bases). The CDR3 has 14 residues. V was cut by 5 bases and J by 3 bases, with 12 bases left in between. Germline lookup yields CDR1 MNHEY and CDR2 SVGAGI.

The chain links TRBV25-1 to TRBJ2-2; 7 nucleotides align to TRBD1. Germline V gene lookup returns CDR1 MGHDK and CDR2 SYGVNS. This CDR3 has 16 residues. The J segment lost 8 bases and the V segment lost 3 bases, leaving 12 bases of the junction unmatched. CDR3 protein: CASSESQGKPSGELFF. The DNA for the CDR3 is TGTGCCAGCAGTGAGTCACAGGGGAAACCTTCAGGGGAGCTGTTTTTT.

The rearrangement links TRBV2 to TRBJ2-7, with D perhaps TRBD2 (6 bases). Trimming removed 1 base from V and 5 bases from J, with 6 bases in between. The germline V gene has CDR1 SNHLY and CDR2 FYNNEI. The CDR3 covers 12 residues. CDR3 coding DNA: TGTGCCAGCAGTGAAGGGAGGGACGAGCAGTACTTC. Its translation is CASSEGRDEQYF.

V gene TRBV9 combines with J gene TRBJ2-1; 10 bases match TRBD2. The CDR3 runs to 15 residues. J lost 9 bases, V lost 2 bases, and 8 bases had no gene match. CDR1 is SGDLS and CDR2 is YYNGEE in the germline V gene. CDR3 sequence: CASSVVAGGGTEQFF. CDR3 DNA: TGTGCCAGCAGCGTGGTAGCGGGGGGTGGAACTGAGCAGTTCTTC.

The genes are TRBV25-1 and TRBJ2-2, with D possibly matching TRBD1 (5 bases). Germline CDR1 is MGHDK and CDR2 is SYGVNS. V lost 6 bases and J 0 bases, leaving 11 bases between the germline ends. The CDR3 covers 15 residues. The CDR3 DNA sequence: TGTGCCAGCAGAGACGAGACAGCGAACACCGGGGAGCTGTTTTTT. Translation gives CASRDETANTGELFF. Based on the CDR3 plus reference TRBV25-1 and TRBJ2-2, the full variable domain is EADIYQTPRYLVIGTGKKITLECSQTMGHDKMYWYQQDPGMELHLIHYSYGVNSTEKGDLSSESTVSRIRTEHFPLTLESARPSHTSQYLCASRDETANTGELFFGEGSRLTVL.

The chain employs TRBV7-2 and TRBJ2-1, with TRBD1 matching over 11 bases. This CDR3 comprises 15 residues. Germline CDR1 SGHTA, CDR2 FQGNSA. The junction had 0 bases not matched to a gene; V was cut back by 3 bases and J by 2 bases. Here the CDR3 DNA reads TGTGCCAGCAGCTTGGGACAGGGGGCCTACAATGAGCAGTTCTTC. As protein: CASSLGQGAYNEQFF.

The chain joins TRBV2 to TRBJ2-3, with 9 positions matching TRBD2. The trim removed 1 base at V and 10 bases at J, leaving 12 bases unmatched. Germline values: CDR1 SNHLY, CDR2 FYNNEI. The CDR3 spans 16 residues. The CDR3 is CASSEVSGSPRWAQYF. DNA of the CDR3: TGTGCCAGCAGTGAAGTTAGCGGGAGTCCCCGATGGGCGCAGTATTTT.

CDR3 in amino acids: CATRSSGGSYEQYF. CDR3 in DNA: TGTGCCACCCGTTCGAGTGGCGGCTCCTACGAGCAGTACTTC. The chain carries TRBV7-2 and TRBJ2-7; D unclear. CDR1 and CDR2 (germline): SGHTA, FQGNSA. The CDR3 is 14 residues long. Trimming removed 10 bases at V and 0 bases at J, with 16 bases between.

This sequence joins TRBV9 and TRBJ1-1, with 8 bases identical to TRBD1. CDR3 length: 16 residues. Trimming at V came to 2 bases and at J to 1 base, leaving 7 bases not matched to a gene. The germline CDR1 and CDR2 sequences are SGDLS and YYNGEE. DNA for the CDR3: TGTGCCAGCAGCGTGGACAGGGAGTTAGCGAACACTGAAGCTTTCTTT. Translated, it gives CASSVDRELANTEAFF.

This chain joins TRBV7-9 and TRBJ2-3; 8 positions match TRBD2. The CDR3 loop spans 14 amino acids. CDR1 is SEHNR, CDR2 FQNEAQ, per germline (reference sequence). V shed 3 bases and J 4 bases; nucleotides not matched to a gene: 3. CDR3 DNA sequence: TGTGCCAGCAGCTTGGGACTAGGCTCAGATACGCAGTATTTT. Encoded protein: CASSLGLGSDTQYF.

This chain links TRBV21-1 with TRBJ2-3; TRBD1 is the table's D call and was not checked against the DNA. TRBV21-1 is noted as a pseudogene. The CDR3 loop spans 16 amino acids. DNA for the CDR3: TGTGCCAGCAGCAAACGGACAGGCACACACACAGATACGCAGTATTTT. Residues: CASSKRTGTHTDTQYF.